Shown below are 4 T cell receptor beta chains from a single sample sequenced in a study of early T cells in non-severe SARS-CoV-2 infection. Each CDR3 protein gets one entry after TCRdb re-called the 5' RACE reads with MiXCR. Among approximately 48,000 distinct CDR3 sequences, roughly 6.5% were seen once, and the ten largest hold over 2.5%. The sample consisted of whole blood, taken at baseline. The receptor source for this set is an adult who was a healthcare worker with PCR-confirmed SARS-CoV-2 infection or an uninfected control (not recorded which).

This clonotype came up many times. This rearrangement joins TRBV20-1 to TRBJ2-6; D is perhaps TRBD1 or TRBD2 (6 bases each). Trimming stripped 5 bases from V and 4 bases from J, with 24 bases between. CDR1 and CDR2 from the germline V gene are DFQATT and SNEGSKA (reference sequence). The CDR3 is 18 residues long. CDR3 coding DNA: TGCAGTGCTCCTAGGGCCGGGGGCAGGTACTCCGGGGCCAACGTCCTGACTTTC. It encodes CSAPRAGGRYSGANVLTF.

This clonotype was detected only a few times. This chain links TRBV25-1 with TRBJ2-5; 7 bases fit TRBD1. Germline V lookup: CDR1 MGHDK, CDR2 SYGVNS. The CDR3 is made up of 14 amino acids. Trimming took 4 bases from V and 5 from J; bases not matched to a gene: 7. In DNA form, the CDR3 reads TGTGCCAGCAGTGCAGGGGGAGCAGCGGAGACCCAGTACTTC. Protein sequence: CASSAGGAAETQYF.

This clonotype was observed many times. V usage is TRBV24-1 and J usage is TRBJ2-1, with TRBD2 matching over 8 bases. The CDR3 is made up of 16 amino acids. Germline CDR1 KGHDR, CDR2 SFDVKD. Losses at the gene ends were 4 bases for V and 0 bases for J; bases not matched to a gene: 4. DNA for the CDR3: TGTGCCACCAGTGAGGGCGGGGGGAGCTCCTACAATGAGCAGTTCTTC. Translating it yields CATSEGGGSSYNEQFF.

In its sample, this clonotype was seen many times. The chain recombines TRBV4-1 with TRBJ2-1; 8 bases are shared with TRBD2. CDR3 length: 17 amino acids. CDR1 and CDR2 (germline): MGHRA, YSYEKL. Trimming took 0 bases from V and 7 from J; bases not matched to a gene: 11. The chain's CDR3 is CASSQDRKRGPLNEQFF. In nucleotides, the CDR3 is TGCGCCAGCAGCCAAGATCGAAAGCGGGGGCCTCTGAATGAGCAGTTCTTC.